Below are 11 T cell receptor beta chains sequenced from a single sample in a study of shared clonotypes between healthy human individuals. The protocol was immunoSEQ multiplex PCR, while the TCRdb copy is restricted to in-frame clones and leaves out a portion. This sample has roughly 1,600,000 clones, with about 98.5% found just once. The sample was naive CD4+ T cells sorted from blood. Subset described: CD45RA+ positively selected. These receptors were obtained from a young man in good health.

V gene TRBV5-1 combines with J gene TRBJ2-2; TRBD2 matches at 7 bases. The CDR3 spans 20 residues. J was trimmed by 0 bases and V by 1 base; bases with no gene match: 15. Germline CDR1 and CDR2: SGHRS and YFSETQ. Here the CDR3 reads CASSLPSGGGRGPNTGELFF. In DNA form, the CDR3 reads TGCGCCAGCAGCTTGCCCTCCGGGGGAGGGAGGGGTCCGAACACCGGGGAGCTGTTTTTT. Looking up the rest from reference TRBV5-1 and TRBJ2-2 gives the full variable domain: KAGVTQTPRYLIKTRGQQVTLSCSPISGHRSVSWYQQTPGQGLQFLFEYFSETQRNKGNFPGRFSGRQFSNSRSEMNVSTLELGDSALYLCASSLPSGGGRGPNTGELFFGEGSRLTVL.

The CDR3 reads CATRGGSTNYGYTF. The DNA of the CDR3 is TGTGCCACCCGGGGGGGGTCGACTAACTATGGCTACACCTTC. The chain joins TRBV28 to TRBJ1-2, with D possibly matching TRBD1 (5 bases). Germline assignment: CDR1 MDHEN and CDR2 SYDVKM. Trimming shortened V by 10 bases and J by 0 bases, and 15 bases separated the two germline ends. This CDR3 has 14 residues.

The chain employs TRBV7-6 and TRBJ2-1; D may be TRBD2 (6 bases). This CDR3 comprises 16 residues. Germline CDR1 and CDR2: SGHVS and FNYEAQ. Trimming shortened V by 1 base and J by 0 bases, and 10 bases separated the two germline ends. DNA for the CDR3: TGTGCCAGCAGCTTAGTAGGAGGGAGCTCCTACAATGAGCAGTTCTTC. Residues: CASSLVGGSSYNEQFF. The full variable domain, completed using reference TRBV7-6 and TRBJ2-1, is GAGVSQSPRYKVTKRGQDVALRCDPISGHVSLYWYRQALGQGPEFLTYFNYEAQQDKSGLPNDRFSAERPEGSISTLTIQRTEQRDSAMYRCASSLVGGSSYNEQFFGPGTRLTVL.

The chain couples TRBV7-6 to TRBJ2-1; TRBD2 is a possible D gene (5 bases). CDR1 and CDR2 from the germline V gene are SGHVS and FNYEAQ. V was cut by 5 bases and J by 0 bases, with 29 bases left in between. CDR3 length: 21 amino acids. The CDR3 DNA reads as TGTGCCAGCAGCCAAAGCGGCCTGGCGAGGATTGCACCGAGCTCCTACAATGAGCAGTTCTTC. This codes for CASSQSGLARIAPSSYNEQFF.

The chain has TRBV27 and TRBJ2-7, with a tentative D call TRBD2 (6 bases). The CDR3 spans 18 residues. Germline assignment: CDR1 MNHEY and CDR2 SMNVEV (reference sequence). The ends were cut back, 3 bases at V and 4 bases at J, with 25 bases in the middle. The CDR3 sequence: CASSLSFAGRQWIYEQYF. CDR3 nucleotide sequence: TGTGCCAGCAGTTTGTCCTTTGCGGGGAGACAGTGGATTTACGAGCAGTACTTC.

V usage is TRBV7-3 and J usage is TRBJ2-3, with D perhaps TRBD2 (5 bases). Between the trimmed V and J ends, which lost 5 bases and 1 base, there was a span of 10 bases. Germline V CDR1 and CDR2: SGHTA, FQGTGA. The CDR3 runs 14 residues. The CDR3 is CASSHGVGTDTQYF. The CDR3 DNA reads as TGTGCCAGCAGCCACGGGGTCGGCACAGATACGCAGTATTTT.

Remarks on this clone: The sample holds other DNA sequences that translate to the same CDR3. This chain uses TRBV7-9 with TRBJ2-7; 14 nucleotides line up with TRBD2. CDR3 length equals 17 residues. The V gene's germline CDR1 is SEHNR and CDR2 FQNEAQ (reference sequence). V trimming: 1 base; J trimming: 0 bases; junction bases outside the gene matches: 2. CDR3 in DNA: TGTGCCAGCAGCTTAGGGGGACTAGCGGGAGACTCCTACGAGCAGTACTTC. Residues: CASSLGGLAGDSYEQYF.

A single count supports this clone. The chain recombines TRBV9 with TRBJ1-1, with 8 bases matching TRBD1. CDR1 and CDR2 from the germline V gene are SGDLS and YYNGEE. The ends lost 3 bases at V and 0 bases at J; junction bases unmatched: 4. The CDR3 runs to 15 residues. The CDR3 region is CASSAHRGMNTEAFF. CDR3 nucleotides: TGTGCCAGCAGCGCCCACAGGGGGATGAACACTGAAGCTTTCTTT.

With regard to this clone: The sample holds other DNA sequences that translate to the same CDR3. This chain connects TRBV18 to TRBJ2-7; weak D call: TRBD1 (7 bases). Trimming removed 2 bases at V and 4 bases at J, with 9 bases between. The CDR3 covers 13 residues. The germline gives CDR1 KGHSH, CDR2 LQKENI. The CDR3 bases are TGTGCCAGCTCACCATCAGGGGGGTACGAGCAGTACTTC. Amino acid sequence: CASSPSGGYEQYF.

For this clone: The sample carries other DNA sequences with the same CDR3. This chain connects TRBV7-9 to TRBJ2-7, with D unresolved. V lost 5 bases, J lost 3 bases, and 5 bases lay in between. The CDR3 consists of 11 residues. Germline-derived CDR1 and CDR2 are SEHNR and FQNEAQ (reference sequence). The DNA for the CDR3 is TGTGCCAGCAGCCTCAACTACGAGCAGTACTTC. Its protein is CASSLNYEQYF.

The genes are TRBV10-3 and TRBJ2-1, with 8 bases aligning to TRBD2. Germline trimming cut 4 bases from V and 6 bases from J; bases unmatched to any gene: 14. The CDR3 is made up of 17 amino acids. CDR1 is ENHRY and CDR2 is SYGVKD in the germline V gene. CDR3 sequence reads: CAISGRREVPLANEQFF. The DNA of the CDR3 is TGTGCCATCAGTGGCAGGCGGGAGGTTCCCCTGGCCAATGAGCAGTTCTTC.